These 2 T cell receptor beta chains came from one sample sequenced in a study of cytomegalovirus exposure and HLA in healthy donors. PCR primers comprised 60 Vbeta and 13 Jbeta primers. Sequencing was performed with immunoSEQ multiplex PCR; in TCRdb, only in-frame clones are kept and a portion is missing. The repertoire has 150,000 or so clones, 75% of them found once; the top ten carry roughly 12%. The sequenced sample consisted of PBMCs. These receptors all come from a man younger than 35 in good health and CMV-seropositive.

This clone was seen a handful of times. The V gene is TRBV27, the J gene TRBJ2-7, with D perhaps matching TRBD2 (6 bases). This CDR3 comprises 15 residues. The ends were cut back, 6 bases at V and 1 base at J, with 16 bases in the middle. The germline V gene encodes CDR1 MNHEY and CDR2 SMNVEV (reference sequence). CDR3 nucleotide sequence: TGTGCCAGCAGCGCCGGTTGGGAGGTTTCCTACGAGCAGTACTTC. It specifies CASSAGWEVSYEQYF.

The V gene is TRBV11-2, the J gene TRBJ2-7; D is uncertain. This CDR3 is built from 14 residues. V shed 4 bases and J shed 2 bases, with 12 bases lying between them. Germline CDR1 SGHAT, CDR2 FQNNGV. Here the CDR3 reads CASSSMTGTYEQYF. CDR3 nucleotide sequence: TGTGCCAGCAGCTCTATGACTGGAACCTACGAGCAGTACTTC.